This is a list of T cell receptor beta chains from one sample in a study of blood T cell repertoires in COVID-19. Assay: immunoSEQ multiplex PCR; the TCRdb copy retains only in-frame clones and omits some. This sample has approximately 190,000 clones, with approximately 82% found just once. The sample consisted of peripheral blood. These receptors all come from a human donor with acute or convalescent COVID-19. The donor label of this sample is uncertain. Each CDR3 is given with its conserved first and last residue. D genes are given only for firm matches. Expanded clones get a size class; other rows say once, few or many, or leave the size out.

j_call d_call v_call cdr3_length clone_size cdr3_aa cdr3_nt
TRBJ2-5 TRBD1 TRBV4-1 17 . CASSQTGGAGVQETQYF TGCGCCAGCAGCCAAACAGGGGGCGCTGGGGTCCAAGAGACCCAGTACTTC
TRBJ1-5 TRBD1 TRBV19 15 . CASRGQGDFRKPQHF TGTGCCAGTAGAGGACAGGGGGACTTCAGGAAGCCCCAGCATTTT
TRBJ2-1 TRBD2 TRBV14 14 . CASSLAGGPREQFF TGTGCCAGCAGCCTAGCGGGAGGGCCTCGGGAGCAGTTCTTC
TRBJ2-7 TRBD2 TRBV13 13 . CASGLAGGGEQYF TGTGCCAGTGGACTAGCGGGAGGTGGCGAGCAGTACTTC
TRBJ1-1 TRBD1 TRBV18 15 . CASSPMGQGITEAFF TGTGCCAGCTCACCTATGGGACAGGGGATCACTGAAGCTTTCTTT
TRBJ2-7 TRBD1 TRBV28 13 . CASSLTGGYEQYF TGTGCCAGCAGTTTAACAGGGGGGTACGAGCAGTACTTC
TRBJ2-1 . TRBV7-9 15 . CASSLVGGTFNEQFF TGTGCCAGCAGCTTAGTAGGCGGAACCTTCAATGAGCAGTTCTTC
TRBJ2-5 TRBD2 TRBV10-3 12 . CAIAGGRETQYF TGTGCCATCGCGGGAGGGCGGGAGACCCAGTACTTC
TRBJ1-2 . TRBV2 13 few CAITGGSGYGYTF TGTGCCATTACGGGCGGCTCAGGGTATGGCTACACCTTC
TRBJ2-5 . TRBV24-1 11 . CATSELETQYF TGTGCCACCAGTGAACTAGAGACCCAGTACTTC
TRBJ2-7 . TRBV7-8 13 few CASSQLATYEQYF TGTGCCAGCAGCCAACTAGCAACCTACGAGCAGTACTTC
TRBJ2-7 . TRBV3-1/TRBV3-2 12 . CASSQSGGEQYF TGTGCCAGCAGCCAGTCAGGAGGCGAGCAGTACTTC
TRBJ2-7 . TRBV5-1 14 . CASSLKEGWDEQYF TGCGCCAGCAGCTTGAAGGAGGGGTGGGACGAGCAGTACTTC
TRBJ2-7 TRBD2 TRBV6-5 13 . CASSSSGSVEQYF TGTGCCAGCAGTTCTAGCGGGAGCGTCGAGCAGTACTTC
TRBJ1-4 TRBD1 TRBV24-1 16 . CATSDSKGTENEKLFF TGTGCCACCAGTGATTCCAAGGGGACAGAGAATGAAAAACTGTTTTTT
TRBJ2-1 . TRBV5-4 15 . CASSLAAGFYNEQFF TGTGCCAGCAGCTTAGCCGCGGGCTTCTACAATGAGCAGTTCTTC
TRBJ1-1 TRBD1 TRBV15 15 . CATSRDGQGDTEAFF TGTGCCACCAGCAGAGATGGACAGGGGGACACTGAAGCTTTCTTT
TRBJ2-2 . TRBV5-4 16 . CASSLSGGVNTGELFF TGTGCCAGCAGCTTGTCTGGGGGCGTGAACACCGGGGAGCTGTTTTTT
TRBJ1-2 TRBD1 TRBV6-5 15 . CASSFTGTGGARYTF TGTGCCAGCAGCTTCACCGGGACAGGGGGCGCGAGATACACCTTC